A single sample is the source of the 24 T cell receptor beta chains below, sequenced in a study of cytomegalovirus exposure and HLA in healthy donors. The PCR employed 60 Vbeta primers together with 13 Jbeta primers. Here immunoSEQ multiplex PCR was the method, and the copy in TCRdb shows in-frame clones only, minus some. The sample holds about 110,000 clones, around 83% seen once. Sequenced sample: PBMCs. The source of these receptors is a woman in her fifties or sixties in good health and CMV-seropositive.

The table lists this clone with a few counts. The chain uses TRBV19 and TRBJ1-3, with 7 bases fitting TRBD1. Germline lookup yields CDR1 LNHDA and CDR2 SQIVND (reference sequence). The ends lost 6 bases at V and 2 bases at J; junction bases unmatched: 7. CDR3 size: 15 residues. The CDR3 here is CASSDEQGTGNTIYF. The CDR3 DNA is TGTGCCAGTAGCGACGAACAGGGGACTGGAAACACCATATATTTT.

This clone was observed once. This chain joins TRBV15 and TRBJ1-1; D is ambiguous. V was clipped by 3 bases and J by 1 base, with 21 bases between them. CDR1 and CDR2 (germline): LNHNV, YYDKDF (reference sequence). The CDR3 sequence is 18 residues long. The CDR3 sequence: CATSSPFLAREGNTEAFF. The DNA of the CDR3 is TGTGCCACCAGCAGCCCCTTTCTGGCCCGGGAAGGGAACACTGAAGCTTTCTTT.

This chain's CDR3 is CASRPDRASNQPQHF. In nucleotides, the CDR3 is TGTGCCAGCAGACCGGACAGGGCCAGCAATCAGCCCCAGCATTTT. The chain couples TRBV7-8 to TRBJ1-5; 8 nucleotides align to TRBD1. The CDR3 is 15 residues long. Germline CDR1 and CDR2: SGHVS and FQNEAQ. The J segment lost 1 base and the V segment lost 6 bases, leaving 5 bases of the junction unmatched. The full variable domain, completed using reference TRBV7-8 and TRBJ1-5, is GAGVSQSPRYKVAKRGQDVALRCDPISGHVSLFWYQQALGQGPEFLTYFQNEAQLDKSGLPSDRFFAERPEGSVSTLKIQRTQQEDSAVYLCASRPDRASNQPQHFGDGTRLSIL.

This chain links TRBV27 with TRBJ2-2; 7 bases agree with TRBD1. The CDR3 loop spans 17 amino acids. V trimming: 8 bases; J trimming: 4 bases; junction bases outside the gene matches: 16. The germline V gene has CDR1 MNHEY and CDR2 SMNVEV (reference sequence). CDR3 sequence (DNA): TGTGCCAGCTCAAGAGCACAGGGGATTCTTGGCACCGGGGAGCTGTTTTTT. It specifies CASSRAQGILGTGELFF.

V usage is TRBV5-1 and J usage is TRBJ2-7, with D maybe TRBD1 (5 bases). The CDR3 runs 16 residues. Germline V gives CDR1 SGHRS, CDR2 YFSETQ. V was cut by 2 bases and J by 1 base, with 16 bases left in between. The CDR3 nucleotides read TGCGCCAGCAGCTTAGGGTGGGGCGATTTATCCTACGAGCAGTACTTC. This translates into CASSLGWGDLSYEQYF.

The chain uses TRBV7-2 and TRBJ1-2; 7 bases are shared with TRBD1. Losses at the gene ends were 1 base for V and 4 bases for J; bases not matched to a gene: 9. CDR3 length equals 16 residues. Germline V gene lookup returns CDR1 SGHTA and CDR2 FQGNSA. The DNA of the CDR3 is TGTGCCAGCAGCTTAGTACAGGGGCTTTCAAGCTATGGCTACACCTTC. Translated: CASSLVQGLSSYGYTF.

The J gene is TRBJ2-3, the V gene TRBV5-4; TRBD2 agrees at 7 bases. Per the germline V gene, CDR1 is SGHNT and CDR2 is YYREEE (reference sequence). This CDR3 has 17 amino acids. V lost 3 bases and J lost 3; bases outside the gene matches: 13. The CDR3 DNA is TGTGCCAGCAGCTCCCCCACCCTCCGGCGGGAGACAGATACGCAGTATTTT. As protein: CASSSPTLRRETDTQYF.

The CDR3 DNA reads as TGTGCCAGCAGCTTAGTGGGGGGATTAACCTACGAGCAGTACTTC. Translating it yields CASSLVGGLTYEQYF. This chain joins TRBV7-2 and TRBJ2-7; a possible D gene is TRBD2 (6 bases). V was trimmed by 1 base and J by 2 bases, leaving 12 bases between them. The CDR3 sequence is 15 residues long. CDR1 and CDR2 from the germline V gene are SGHTA and FQGNSA. Full variable domain (remainder filled in from reference TRBV7-2 and TRBJ2-7): GAGVSQSPSNKVTEKGKDVELRCDPISGHTALYWYRQSLGQGLEFLIYFQGNSAPDKSGLPSDRFSAERTGGSVSTLTIQRTQQEDSAVYLCASSLVGGLTYEQYFGPGTRLTVT.

The chain uses TRBV7-3 and TRBJ2-5, with 8 bases fitting TRBD2. This CDR3 comprises 16 residues. Trimming cost V 2 bases and J 4 bases; bases outside gene matches: 9. Germline CDR1 and CDR2: SGHTA and FQGTGA. The CDR3 protein is CASSLGLNGRGETQYF. The CDR3 nucleotides are TGTGCCAGCAGCTTAGGACTAAACGGGAGGGGAGAGACCCAGTACTTC.

The J gene is TRBJ2-1, the V gene TRBV28; possible D gene TRBD2, 7 bases. CDR1 is MDHEN and CDR2 is SYDVKM in the germline V gene. V was clipped by 6 bases and J by 4 bases, with 16 bases between them. The CDR3 contains 15 residues. The CDR3 coding sequence is TGTGCCAGCAGCCTAGGGGGGGAATGGTACAATGAGCAGTTCTTC. Its protein product is CASSLGGEWYNEQFF. The entire variable domain, with the rest obtained from reference TRBV28 and TRBJ2-1, is as follows: DVKVTQSSRYLVKRTGEKVFLECVQDMDHENMFWYRQDPGLGLRLIYFSYDVKMKEKGDIPEGYSVSREKKERFSLILESASTNQTSMYLCASSLGGEWYNEQFFGPGTRLTVL.

The chain carries TRBV7-8 and TRBJ2-7; 8 nucleotides agree with TRBD1. The trim removed 4 bases at V and 4 bases at J, leaving 9 bases unmatched. Germline V gene sequence: CDR1 SGHVS, CDR2 FQNEAQ. The CDR3 extends over 15 amino acids. CDR3 bases: TGTGCCAGCAGCTCAGTCCGGGACAGGAGTTACGAGCAGTACTTC. Protein sequence: CASSSVRDRSYEQYF.

The CDR3 nucleotides are TGTGCCAGCTCACCCGTATCTGACAGGATTTCTGGAAACACCATATATTTT. Amino acids: CASSPVSDRISGNTIYF. The gene calls are TRBV18 and TRBJ1-3, with D possibly being TRBD1 (6 bases). The V and J ends lost 3 bases and 1 base respectively, with 16 bases between them. The CDR3 runs to 17 residues. Germline CDR1 and CDR2: KGHSH and LQKENI.

J is TRBJ1-5 and V is TRBV7-9, with unresolved D. The CDR3 sequence is 13 residues long. Germline-derived CDR1 and CDR2 are SEHNR and FQNEAQ (reference sequence). Trimming took 1 base from V and 4 from J, leaving 5 bases between them. The CDR3 sequence: CASSLDRNQPQHF. The CDR3 bases are TGTGCCAGCAGCTTAGACAGAAATCAGCCCCAGCATTTT.

The chain is built from TRBV5-1 and TRBJ1-5; D is possibly TRBD1 (5 bases). The CDR3 covers 15 residues. Trimming pared 2 bases from V and 5 bases from J, leaving 14 bases between. Germline loops: CDR1 SGHRS, CDR2 YFSETQ. This chain's CDR3 is CASSLGWGGDQPQHF. The DNA for the CDR3 is TGCGCCAGCAGCTTAGGTTGGGGAGGGGATCAGCCCCAGCATTTT.

The chain is built from TRBV2 and TRBJ2-7, with 8 bases lining up with TRBD1. The germline V gene encodes CDR1 SNHLY and CDR2 FYNNEI. CDR3 size: 14 residues. With 7 bases clipped from V and 6 bases from J, the junction kept 11 bases outside the gene matches. In DNA form, the CDR3 reads TGTGCCAGCATGCTTCGGACAGGGTATTTCGAGCAGTACTTC. Translating gives CASMLRTGYFEQYF.

The J gene is TRBJ2-5, the V gene TRBV7-2; 7 nucleotides agree with TRBD1. Trimming cost V 4 bases and J 4 bases; bases outside gene matches: 6. Germline V CDR1 and CDR2: SGHTA, FQGNSA. The CDR3 length is 14 residues. CDR3 bases: TGTGCCAGCAGCTCGGGACAGTTTACAGAGACCCAGTACTTC. Its translation is CASSSGQFTETQYF.

This rearrangement joins TRBV19 to TRBJ1-4; tentatively, D is TRBD1 (6 bases). This CDR3 contains 14 residues. Trimming removed 4 bases from V and 7 bases from J, with 13 bases in between. Germline loops: CDR1 LNHDA, CDR2 SQIVND (reference sequence). Here the CDR3 reads CASSTRGFGEKLFF. The CDR3 bases are TGTGCCAGTAGTACGAGGGGGTTCGGTGAAAAACTGTTTTTT.

The V gene is TRBV2, the J gene TRBJ2-1; the D gene is possibly TRBD2 (5 bases). Trimming pared 8 bases from V and 2 bases from J, leaving 13 bases between. Germline V gives CDR1 SNHLY, CDR2 FYNNEI. This CDR3 contains 14 residues. Here the CDR3 DNA reads TGTGCCAGCCGGGCGGGTCCAGCCTACAATGAGCAGTTCTTC. Translating it yields CASRAGPAYNEQFF.

V usage is TRBV19 and J usage is TRBJ1-5, with TRBD1 identical over 11 bases. CDR1 LNHDA and CDR2 SQIVND come from the germline V gene (reference sequence). J was trimmed by 4 bases and V by 7 bases; bases with no gene match: 6. The CDR3 totals 15 residues. In DNA, the CDR3 is TGTGCCAGTATATCCGGGACAGGGGGGAATCAGCCCCAGCATTTT. Protein: CASISGTGGNQPQHF.

This chain links TRBV9 with TRBJ2-3; TRBD2 agrees at 8 bases. The CDR3 is 16 amino acids. V lost 3 bases and J lost 6; bases outside the gene matches: 12. Germline V gene lookup returns CDR1 SGDLS and CDR2 YYNGEE. The CDR3 loop is CASSAQVREVFDTQYF. The CDR3 region has the DNA TGTGCCAGCAGCGCCCAGGTGCGGGAGGTTTTCGATACGCAGTATTTT.

The J gene is TRBJ2-1, the V gene TRBV28; D is perhaps TRBD2 (6 bases). Trimming took off 6 bases at V and 3 bases at J, with 12 bases between the two ends. Germline lookup yields CDR1 MDHEN and CDR2 SYDVKM. The CDR3 consists of 14 residues. CDR3 sequence (DNA): TGTGCCAGCAGCAGGGACTCGTACTACAATGAGCAGTTCTTC. It codes for CASSRDSYYNEQFF.

In DNA, the CDR3 is TGCGCCAGCAGCATATACGGGACAGGGCGGGTCTATGGCTACACCTTC. This encodes CASSIYGTGRVYGYTF. The chain carries TRBV5-1 and TRBJ1-2; 9 nucleotides agree with TRBD1. The J segment lost 4 bases and the V segment lost 4 bases, leaving 11 bases of the junction unmatched. Germline V gene lookup returns CDR1 SGHRS and CDR2 YFSETQ. The length of the CDR3 is 16 residues.

The genes are TRBV28 and TRBJ1-4, with 7 bases matching TRBD1. The length of the CDR3 is 14 residues. CDR1 MDHEN and CDR2 SYDVKM come from the germline V gene. The ends lost 5 bases at V and 7 bases at J; junction bases unmatched: 7. The CDR3 spells CASSPRDRAEKLFF. In DNA, the CDR3 is TGTGCCAGCAGTCCCCGGGACAGAGCTGAAAAACTGTTTTTT.

The chain links TRBV5-4 to TRBJ2-1; D might be TRBD2 (6 bases). V was clipped by 0 bases and J by 5 bases, with 18 bases between them. CDR1 is SGHNT and CDR2 is YYREEE in the germline V gene (reference sequence). The CDR3 extends over 17 amino acids. CDR3 DNA sequence: TGTGCCAGCAGCTTGGCGGTTGGCGGGATAAGTGACAATGAGCAGTTCTTC. It translates to CASSLAVGGISDNEQFF.